This passage covers 9 T cell receptor beta chains from one sample sequenced in a study of technical replicates of blood from a few donors. Method: immunoSEQ multiplex PCR; TCRdb's copy keeps in-frame clones and lacks some. Of fewer than 65,000 clones in the sample, 80% to 90% were seen once. What was sequenced was PBMCs. All receptors come from a human donor in good health. Some clones in this sample may be carry-over from other donors' samples.

In nucleotides, the CDR3 is TGTGCCAGCGAGCGGTCCCAGGACGGCTTCTCTGGGGCCAACGTCCTGACTTTC. It translates to CASERSQDGFSGANVLTF. The chain recombines TRBV21-1 with TRBJ2-6; TRBD2, as called in the table, went unchecked against the DNA. TRBV21-1 is termed a pseudogene. The CDR3 has 18 residues.

V is TRBV7-2 and J is TRBJ1-5, with D perhaps TRBD1 (5 bases). Between the trimmed V and J ends, which lost 5 bases and 4 bases, there was a span of 15 bases. Germline V gene lookup returns CDR1 SGHTA and CDR2 FQGNSA. This CDR3 comprises 15 residues. The CDR3 DNA reads TGTGCCAGCAGCCCCGACCGGGGGTTAAATCAGCCCCAGCATTTT. Encoded protein: CASSPDRGLNQPQHF.

The V gene is TRBV6-1, the J gene TRBJ1-6, with 7 bases matching TRBD1. The CDR3 has 14 amino acids. With 5 bases clipped from V and 7 bases from J, the junction kept 5 bases outside the gene matches. Germline loops: CDR1 MNHNS, CDR2 SASEGT. CDR3 sequence: CASSRDSENSPLHF. The CDR3 DNA sequence: TGTGCCAGCAGTCGGGACAGCGAGAATTCACCCCTCCACTTT.

This chain links TRBV10-3 with TRBJ2-3; weak D call: TRBD2 (6 bases). There are 13 residues in the CDR3. Trimming took off 11 bases at V and 6 bases at J, with 18 bases between the two ends. In germline, CDR1 is ENHRY, CDR2 SYGVKD. CDR3 loop: CALRRDSVDTQYF. The CDR3 nucleotides are TGTGCCTTACGCCGGGACTCAGTGGATACGCAGTATTTT.

The chain is built from TRBV5-6 and TRBJ2-2; D is unresolved. Trimming removed 2 bases at V and 3 bases at J, with 5 bases between. Per germline, CDR1 SGHDT and CDR2 YYEEEE. The length of the CDR3 is 13 residues. DNA for the CDR3: TGTGCCAGCAGCTTAACGGACACCGGGGAGCTGTTTTTT. This sequence encodes CASSLTDTGELFF. The full variable domain, with the rest looked up from reference TRBV5-6 and TRBJ2-2, is DAGVTQSPTHLIKTRGQQVTLRCSPKSGHDTVSWYQQALGQGPQFIFQYYEEEERQRGNFPDRFSGHQFPNYSSELNVNALLLGDSALYLCASSLTDTGELFFGEGSRLTVL.

The chain uses TRBV4-2 and TRBJ1-1; unclear D gene. CDR1 and CDR2 from the germline V gene are LGHNA and YNFKEQ. Trimming left V 1 base short and J 5 bases short, with 8 bases between. The CDR3 runs 13 residues. The CDR3 DNA reads as TGTGCCAGCAGCCAAGTAGGCAGGACTGAAGCTTTCTTT. It yields the protein CASSQVGRTEAFF.

There are a few counts of this clone. This rearrangement joins TRBV27 to TRBJ2-7; 8 nucleotides agree with TRBD2. There are 14 residues in the CDR3. V lost 6 bases to trimming and J lost 0 bases; unmatched junction nucleotides: 4. Germline values: CDR1 MNHEY, CDR2 SMNVEV (reference sequence). The CDR3, as DNA: TGTGCCAGCAGGATTAGCGGGACCTCCTACGAGCAGTACTTC. It is translated as CASRISGTSYEQYF.

The V and J genes are TRBV7-2 and TRBJ1-4; 9 bases are a match to TRBD1. The CDR3 runs to 19 residues. Germline CDR1 SGHTA, CDR2 FQGNSA. The V gene end was trimmed by 4 bases and the J gene end by 2 bases; junction bases not matched to a gene: 14. The CDR3 loop reads CASSSQQGANRWTNEKLFF. The CDR3 coding sequence is TGTGCCAGCAGCTCACAACAGGGGGCGAATAGGTGGACTAATGAAAAACTGTTTTTT.

The chain carries TRBV7-9 and TRBJ1-1, with D possibly TRBD1 on 6 matching bases. The CDR3 extends over 15 amino acids. Germline CDR1 and CDR2: SEHNR and FQNEAQ (reference sequence). The V end lost 6 bases, the J end lost 5 bases, and 19 bases lay between the germline ends. The CDR3 loop reads CASRSREGGDTEAFF. For the CDR3, the DNA is TGTGCCAGCAGGTCTAGGGAGGGGGGTGATACTGAAGCTTTCTTT.